The 25 T cell receptor beta chains presented below share a single source sample, sequenced in a study of T cells in Graves' hyperthyroidism and ophthalmopathy. The investigators amplified TCR beta CDR3 regions from RNA transcripts. First-round RT-PCR of the TCR CDR3 relied on the HTBI primer set. TCRdb reprocessed the multiplex PCR reads with MiXCR, giving one entry per CDR3 protein. The table includes approximately 380,000 distinct CDR3 sequences, less than 20% detected once. What was sequenced was blood. All receptors derive from a man in his late teens or twenties with Graves' ophthalmopathy.

This clonotype came up many times. The chain joins TRBV5-1 to TRBJ2-3; D is unresolved. The CDR3 covers 14 residues. Trimming removed 0 bases from V and 1 base from J, with 6 bases in between. Germline CDR1 and CDR2: SGHRS and YFSETQ. This CDR3 is CASSLADRTDTQYF. The CDR3 bases are TGCGCCAGCAGCTTGGCGGACCGCACAGATACGCAGTATTTT.

In this sample, this clonotype turned up many times. CDR3 coding DNA: TGTGCCACCCGAGCCACGGTGGTCACTGAAGCTTTCTTT. This sequence encodes CATRATVVTEAFF. V usage is TRBV7-9 and J usage is TRBJ1-1; D remains unclear. CDR1 and CDR2 from the germline V gene are SEHNR and FQNEAQ (reference sequence). V gave up 10 bases and J gave up 4 bases, with 16 bases separating them. This CDR3 has 13 residues.

This clonotype was found many times. This chain joins TRBV5-8 and TRBJ2-3; TRBD2 agrees at 9 bases. CDR1 is SGHTS and CDR2 is YDEGEE in the germline V gene. After removal of 4 bases from V and 4 bases from J, the junction contained 10 bases not matched to a gene. The CDR3 spans 16 residues. CDR3 in amino acids: CASSTAGRGGADTQYF. As DNA, the CDR3 is TGTGCCAGCAGCACCGCCGGGCGGGGGGGGGCAGATACGCAGTATTTT.

In this sample, this clonotype turned up many times. The rearrangement uses TRBV7-3 and TRBJ2-5; 9 nucleotides agree with TRBD1. CDR3 length equals 16 residues. Germline V gene lookup returns CDR1 SGHTA and CDR2 FQGTGA. V was pared by 5 bases and J by 4 bases, with 11 bases of the junction left unmatched. The CDR3 here is CASSMWGQGGGETQYF. CDR3 DNA: TGTGCCAGCAGCATGTGGGGACAGGGAGGTGGAGAGACCCAGTACTTC.

This clonotype was detected ten times or more. The chain uses TRBV6-1 and TRBJ2-2; no clear D. Deletions cut 8 bases from V and 1 base from J, with 14 bases between. CDR3 length: 15 amino acids. Germline-derived CDR1 and CDR2 are MNHNS and SASEGT. CDR3 loop: CASSQAQRNTGELFF. CDR3 bases: TGTGCCAGCTCGCAGGCACAACGGAACACCGGGGAGCTGTTTTTT.

This clonotype has a handful of counts. This chain links TRBV29-1 with TRBJ2-3; TRBD1 matches at 7 bases. V trimming: 3 bases; J trimming: 2 bases; junction bases outside the gene matches: 5. The germline gives CDR1 SQVTM, CDR2 ANQGSEA. The CDR3 consists of 14 residues. The chain's CDR3 is CSVEGQTLTDTQYF. The CDR3 DNA sequence: TGCAGCGTTGAGGGACAGACTCTCACAGATACGCAGTATTTT.

This clonotype appeared many times. The chain links TRBV28 to TRBJ2-7, with 10 nucleotides matching TRBD1. Germline CDR1 is MDHEN and CDR2 is SYDVKM. Trimming removed 5 bases from V and 5 bases from J; junction bases left unmatched: 9. The CDR3 runs 15 residues. CDR3 region: CASSLGQGGFDEQYF. The CDR3 coding sequence is TGTGCCAGCAGTCTTGGACAGGGGGGTTTTGACGAGCAGTACTTC.

This clonotype was counted at least ten times. The genes are TRBV11-1 and TRBJ2-3; 8 bases are a match to TRBD1. The CDR3 is 13 residues long. With V trimmed by 4 bases and J by 6 bases, 3 bases remained unmatched. In germline, CDR1 is SGHAT, CDR2 FQDESV (reference sequence). CDR3 residues: CASSSNRGDTQYF. The DNA for the CDR3 is TGTGCCAGCAGCTCGAACAGGGGGGATACGCAGTATTTT. Using reference TRBV11-1 and TRBJ2-3 for the parts outside the CDR3, the full variable domain is EAEVAQSPRYKITEKSQAVAFWCDPISGHATLYWYRQILGQGPELLVQFQDESVVDDSQLPKDRFSAERLKGVDSTLKIQPAELGDSAMYLCASSSNRGDTQYFGPGTRLTVL.

As regards this clonotype: A much larger clone lies one base from this, so it may be a read error. This chain links TRBV20-1 with TRBJ2-3; the D gene is possibly TRBD2 (6 bases). The CDR3 runs 13 residues. The germline V gene has CDR1 DFQATT and CDR2 SNEGSKA (reference sequence). The chain's CDR3 is CRLLGGYTDTQYF. DNA of the CDR3: TGCAGACTTCTGGGGGGATACACAGATACGCAGTATTTT.

This clonotype has only a few counts. V and J are TRBV29-1 and TRBJ2-1, with D unclear. The CDR3 length is 16 residues. Trimming shortened V by 2 bases and J by 0 bases, and 14 bases separated the two germline ends. Germline values: CDR1 SQVTM, CDR2 ANQGSEA. In DNA, the CDR3 is TGCAGCGTTGAACCTAGACCGATGAACTCCTACAATGAGCAGTTCTTC. Amino acids: CSVEPRPMNSYNEQFF.

In this sample, this clonotype turned up a few times. The chain has TRBV25-1 and TRBJ1-2; TRBD1 matches 7 bases. CDR3 length equals 13 residues. Germline CDR1 MGHDK, CDR2 SYGVNS. J gave up 4 bases and V 9 bases, and 8 bases lay outside the gene matches. CDR3 DNA sequence: TGTGCCAGTGCCAGGGGGGGCTCCTATGGCTACACCTTC. Encoded protein: CASARGGSYGYTF.

This clonotype was observed a few times. The chain has TRBV5-1 and TRBJ2-7; 14 positions agree with TRBD2. The germline CDR1 and CDR2 sequences are SGHRS and YFSETQ. The CDR3 runs 15 residues. Trimming removed 3 bases from V and 5 bases from J; junction bases left unmatched: 4. CDR3 sequence reads: CASSYGLAGGNEQYF. CDR3 nucleotides: TGCGCCAGCAGCTATGGACTAGCGGGGGGCAACGAGCAGTACTTC.

In this sample, this clonotype turned up many times. CDR3: CSAEAGVTYEQYF. The CDR3, as DNA: TGCAGTGCGGAAGCGGGGGTTACTTACGAGCAGTACTTC. This rearrangement joins TRBV20-1 to TRBJ2-7; 8 bases agree with TRBD2. This CDR3 is 13 amino acids long. The V gene's germline CDR1 is DFQATT and CDR2 SNEGSKA (reference sequence). Germline trimming cut 6 bases from V and 4 bases from J; bases unmatched to any gene: 8.

This clonotype was recorded only once. V is TRBV12-3 or TRBV12-4 and J is TRBJ1-4; the match to TRBD1 covers 9 bases. The CDR3 totals 14 residues. The V segment lost 5 bases and the J segment 7 bases; nucleotides outside the gene matches: 5. This CDR3 reads CASSAGTGSEKLFF. The CDR3 DNA follows: TGTGCCAGCAGTGCCGGGACAGGGAGTGAAAAACTGTTTTTT.

J is TRBJ2-7 and V is TRBV5-1; 10 bases fit TRBD2. The germline V gene has CDR1 SGHRS and CDR2 YFSETQ. V shed 0 bases and J 4 bases; nucleotides not matched to a gene: 7. CDR3 size: 16 residues. CDR3 DNA sequence: TGCGCCAGCAGCTTGGCCCGGGGTAGCGGGAGGTACGAGCAGTACTTC. Protein sequence: CASSLARGSGRYEQYF.

In DNA form, the CDR3 reads TGTGCCAGTAGTAAGGCCCCCCCTGACGAGCAGTACTTC. It encodes CASSKAPPDEQYF. V usage is TRBV19 and J usage is TRBJ2-7, with D hard to call. This CDR3 spans 13 amino acids. V dropped 4 bases and J dropped 5 bases, with 12 bases sitting between them. Per the germline V gene, CDR1 is LNHDA and CDR2 is SQIVND (reference sequence).

This sequence joins TRBV4-1 and TRBJ1-2, with D tentatively TRBD1 (5 bases). Germline V gives CDR1 MGHRA, CDR2 YSYEKL. The CDR3 loop spans 17 amino acids. V was clipped by 1 base and J by 2 bases, with 17 bases between them. Written as DNA, the CDR3 is TGCGCCAGCAGCCAAGGAATGGTCAGGGAAATGAACTATGGCTACACCTTC. Its protein product is CASSQGMVREMNYGYTF.

V usage is TRBV9 and J usage is TRBJ1-2, with D maybe TRBD1 (6 bases). In germline, CDR1 is SGDLS, CDR2 YYNGEE. The V end was cut by 4 bases, the J end by 7 bases, with 20 bases between. This CDR3 is built from 15 residues. CDR3 residues: CASSPGGAITGGYTF. CDR3 sequence (DNA): TGTGCCAGCAGCCCGGGGGGGGCCATCACAGGTGGCTACACCTTC. The variable domain in full, with the rest retrieved from reference TRBV9 and TRBJ1-2, is DSGVTQTPKHLITATGQRVTLRCSPRSGDLSVYWYQQSLDQGLQFLIQYYNGEERAKGNILERFSAQQFPDLHSELNLSSLELGDSALYFCASSPGGAITGGYTFGSGTRLTVV.

This clonotype was counted a few times. The J gene is TRBJ1-2, the V gene TRBV5-5; D might be TRBD1 (5 bases). Germline V gene data show CDR1 as SGHKS and CDR2 as YYEKEE (reference sequence). V lost 1 base, J lost 4 bases, and 8 bases lay in between. The length of the CDR3 is 13 residues. The CDR3 sequence: CASSLTGTYGYTF. DNA for the CDR3: TGTGCCAGCAGCTTGACGGGGACCTATGGCTACACCTTC.

The chain carries TRBV5-1 and TRBJ2-7; 8 bases fit TRBD2. Germline loops: CDR1 SGHRS, CDR2 YFSETQ. J lost 3 bases, V lost 3 bases, and 8 bases had no gene match. This CDR3 region has 15 residues. CDR3 coding DNA: TGCGCCAGCAGCTCGACGGGAGGGGCCCTCTACGAGCAGTACTTC. It yields the protein CASSSTGGALYEQYF.

In its sample, this clonotype was seen many times. The chain couples TRBV7-8 to TRBJ2-1; either TRBD1 or TRBD2 may fit D (5 bases each). The CDR3 consists of 12 residues. CDR1 and CDR2 (germline): SGHVS, FQNEAQ. The germline V and J ends were trimmed by 4 bases and 9 bases, with 10 bases remaining between them. CDR3 loop: CASSYQGAEQFF. CDR3 coding DNA: TGTGCCAGCAGCTACCAGGGAGCTGAGCAGTTCTTC.

This chain links TRBV7-6 with TRBJ2-2; 10 bases match TRBD2. The ends lost 0 bases at V and 6 bases at J; junction bases unmatched: 10. Germline V gives CDR1 SGHVS, CDR2 FNYEAQ. The CDR3 spans 18 residues. CDR3: CASSLATSGEVFSGELFF. The CDR3 DNA reads TGTGCCAGCAGCTTAGCTACTAGCGGGGAAGTCTTCTCCGGGGAGCTGTTTTTT. The full variable domain, with the rest looked up from reference TRBV7-6 and TRBJ2-2, is GAGVSQSPRYKVTKRGQDVALRCDPISGHVSLYWYRQALGQGPEFLTYFNYEAQQDKSGLPNDRFSAERPEGSISTLTIQRTEQRDSAMYRCASSLATSGEVFSGELFFGEGSRLTVL.

This clonotype was counted at least ten times. The V gene is TRBV11-2, the J gene TRBJ2-3, with D unclear. CDR3 length equals 16 residues. Germline assignment: CDR1 SGHAT and CDR2 FQNNGV. Trimming took 5 bases from V and 2 from J, leaving 17 bases between them. DNA for the CDR3: TGTGCCAGCAGCGGCGAAGGTCCAGGTTCCACAGATACGCAGTATTTT. This codes for CASSGEGPGSTDTQYF.

Concerning this clonotype itself: This may be a read error, as it is one base from a much larger clone. DNA of the CDR3: TGTACCAGCATCACCTCAACCGGGACCCAAAGGTACTATGGCTACACCTTC. It translates to CTSITSTGTQRYYGYTF. This chain joins TRBV28 and TRBJ1-2; weak D call: TRBD1 (5 bases). This CDR3 spans 17 amino acids. Germline values: CDR1 MDHEN, CDR2 SYDVKM.

The CDR3 is CASRMDRASYEQYF. The CDR3 bases are TGTGCCAGCAGGATGGACAGGGCTTCCTACGAGCAGTACTTC. This chain uses TRBV2 with TRBJ2-7; 8 bases line up with TRBD1. V lost 6 bases, J lost 1 base, and 5 bases stayed unmatched. This CDR3 region has 14 residues. Germline V lookup: CDR1 SNHLY, CDR2 FYNNEI.